Listed below are T cell receptor beta chains from one sample, sequenced in a study of blood T cell repertoires in COVID-19. Libraries were prepared by immunoSEQ multiplex PCR; TCRdb keeps only in-frame clonotypes and omits some of them. Altogether about 73,000 clones are present, 65% to 85% being singletons, with the ten largest covering approximately 2.4%. Sequenced input: peripheral blood. The receptors derive from a man aged 80 or over with active or convalescent COVID-19. Both conserved end residues are part of each CDR3. The D gene is left open where the match is weak. Rows may omit the clone size; those that give it use once, few, many or a size class.

size: -
V: TRBV5-1
D: TRBD2
J: TRBJ2-7
DNA: TGCGCCAGCAACCTACTAGCGGGAGGAGCTTACGAGCAGTACTTC
CDR3: CASNLLAGGAYEQYF

size: -
V: TRBV6-4
D: TRBD2
J: TRBJ2-5
DNA: TGTGCCAGCAGTGACAAAATAGGGACTAGGCAGTACTTC
CDR3: CASSDKIGTRQYF

size: -
V: TRBV30
D: -
J: TRBJ1-1
DNA: TGTGCCTGGAGACAGGGTAGAACTTTCTTT
CDR3: CAWRQGRTFF

size: once
V: TRBV6-2/TRBV6-3
D: -
J: TRBJ1-2
DNA: TGTGCCAGCAGTAAGACAGAGATCTATGGCTACACCTTC
CDR3: CASSKTEIYGYTF

size: -
V: TRBV7-2
D: -
J: TRBJ1-6
DNA: TGTGCCAGCAGCGCAACAGGGAAACATAATTCACCCCTCCACTTT
CDR3: CASSATGKHNSPLHF

size: -
V: TRBV11-2
D: TRBD1
J: TRBJ1-1
DNA: TGTGCCAGCAGCCGGCGGGACAGGTCTGAAGCTTTCTTT
CDR3: CASSRRDRSEAFF

size: few
V: TRBV18
D: TRBD1
J: TRBJ2-2
DNA: TGTGCCAGCTCCCGGGGACAGACGAACACCGGGGAGCTGTTTTTT
CDR3: CASSRGQTNTGELFF

size: -
V: TRBV10-2
D: -
J: TRBJ2-7
DNA: TGCGCCAGCAGCCTGGAGGGACAGTCCTACGAGCAGTACTTC
CDR3: CASSLEGQSYEQYF

size: few
V: TRBV12-3/TRBV12-4
D: -
J: TRBJ2-7
DNA: TGTGCCAGCAGTTCCGGGTTCGAGCAGTACTTC
CDR3: CASSSGFEQYF

size: -
V: TRBV4-3
D: -
J: TRBJ2-1
DNA: TGCGCCAGCAGCCAAGTCCGGGAAACTGAGCAGTTCTTC
CDR3: CASSQVRETEQFF

size: -
V: TRBV29-1
D: -
J: TRBJ2-3
DNA: TGCAGCGTTGAAGGTAGCGGTAGCACAGATACGCAGTATTTT
CDR3: CSVEGSGSTDTQYF

size: -
V: TRBV27
D: -
J: TRBJ1-1
DNA: TGTGCCAGCAGTTCCCGAGGAGGCCAAGCTTTCTTT
CDR3: CASSSRGGQAFF

size: -
V: TRBV6-5
D: -
J: TRBJ2-7
DNA: TGTGCCAGCAGTTACGAACCTACCTACGAGCAGTACTTC
CDR3: CASSYEPTYEQYF

size: -
V: TRBV19
D: TRBD2
J: TRBJ2-1
DNA: TGTGCCAGCAGAAGTAGCGGGAGGGCCGATGAGCAGTTCTTC
CDR3: CASRSSGRADEQFF

size: once
V: TRBV6-5
D: TRBD1
J: TRBJ2-7
DNA: TGTGCCAGCACTCTAGGACAGGGTTCCTACGAGCAGTACTTC
CDR3: CASTLGQGSYEQYF

size: -
V: TRBV4-1
D: -
J: TRBJ1-6
DNA: TGCGCCAGCAGCCAAAAGGGGGTTAATTCACCCCTCCACTTT
CDR3: CASSQKGVNSPLHF

size: -
V: TRBV4-3
D: TRBD2
J: TRBJ2-7
DNA: TGCGCCAGCAGCCAAGGGCGGGAGGGCTTCTTTTACAGGGACGAGCAGTACTTC
CDR3: CASSQGREGFFYRDEQYF

size: -
V: TRBV5-6
D: TRBD2
J: TRBJ2-3
DNA: TGTGCCAGCAGCTTGTTGGGACTAGCGGGAGGTTCCACAGATACGCAGTATTTT
CDR3: CASSLLGLAGGSTDTQYF

size: -
V: TRBV5-3
D: TRBD1
J: TRBJ1-1
DNA: TGTGCCAGAAGCTGGACCGGGACAGGTTTTCGATTAGGCACTGAAGCTTTCTTT
CDR3: CARSWTGTGFRLGTEAFF

size: -
V: TRBV2
D: TRBD1
J: TRBJ1-6
DNA: TGTGCCAGCAGGCCCGGGACAGAGTATAATTCACCCCTCCACTTT
CDR3: CASRPGTEYNSPLHF

size: -
V: TRBV19
D: TRBD1
J: TRBJ2-3
DNA: TGTGCCAGTAGTGAGACAGGGGGCACAGATACGCAGTATTTT
CDR3: CASSETGGTDTQYF